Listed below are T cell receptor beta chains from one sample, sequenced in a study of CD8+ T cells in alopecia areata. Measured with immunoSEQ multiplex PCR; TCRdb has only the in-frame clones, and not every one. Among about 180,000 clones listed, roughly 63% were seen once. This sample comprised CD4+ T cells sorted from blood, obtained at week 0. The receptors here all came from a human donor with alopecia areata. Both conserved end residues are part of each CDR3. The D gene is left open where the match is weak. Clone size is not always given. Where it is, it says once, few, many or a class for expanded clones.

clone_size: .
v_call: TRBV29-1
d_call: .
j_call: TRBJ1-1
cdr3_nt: TGCAGCGTTGCAGGGAAGCTTGCCATAAACACTGAAGCTTTCTTT
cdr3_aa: CSVAGKLAINTEAFF

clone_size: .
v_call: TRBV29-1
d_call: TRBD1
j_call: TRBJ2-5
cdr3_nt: TGCATGGGACAGGGGTTTAAGGAGACCCAGTACTTC
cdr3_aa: CMGQGFKETQYF

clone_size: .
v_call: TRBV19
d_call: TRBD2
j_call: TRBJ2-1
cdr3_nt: TGTGCCAGTAGGAGAAGCGGGGTCTACAATGAGCAGTTCTTC
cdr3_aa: CASRRSGVYNEQFF

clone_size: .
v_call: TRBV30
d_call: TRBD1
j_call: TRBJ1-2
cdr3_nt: TGTGCCTGGGCGGACCGGGACAGGGATGAGAGGCTCTATGGCTACACCTTC
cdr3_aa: CAWADRDRDERLYGYTF

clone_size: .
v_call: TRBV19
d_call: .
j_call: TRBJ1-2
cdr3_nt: TGTGCCAGTAGTATTAACGGACCCAGCGGCTACACCTTC
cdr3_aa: CASSINGPSGYTF

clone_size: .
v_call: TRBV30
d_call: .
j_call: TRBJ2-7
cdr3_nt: TGTGCCTGGAGTCCTGGGACCTACGAGCAGTACTTC
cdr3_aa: CAWSPGTYEQYF

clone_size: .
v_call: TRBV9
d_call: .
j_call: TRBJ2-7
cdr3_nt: TGTGCCAGCAGCGCCGATCCGGCGGGACAGTCCTACGAGCAGTACTTC
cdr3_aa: CASSADPAGQSYEQYF

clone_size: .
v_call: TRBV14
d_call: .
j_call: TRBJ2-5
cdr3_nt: TGTGCCAGCAGCCAAGATTTGCGGGAGACCCAGTACTTC
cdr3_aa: CASSQDLRETQYF

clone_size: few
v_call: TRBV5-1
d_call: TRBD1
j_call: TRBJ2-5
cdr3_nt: TGCGCCAGCAGCTTGGAAGGGCAGGGGGCTGGGACCCAGTACTTC
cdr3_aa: CASSLEGQGAGTQYF

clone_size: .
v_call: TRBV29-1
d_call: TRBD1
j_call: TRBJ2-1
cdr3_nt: TGCAGCGTCGCTTTACAGGGGAAGGTCAACAATGAGCAGTTCTTC
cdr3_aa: CSVALQGKVNNEQFF

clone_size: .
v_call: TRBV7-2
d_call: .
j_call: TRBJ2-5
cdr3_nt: TGTGCCAGCTCTTCAGGGTCGCGGGAGACCCAGTACTTC
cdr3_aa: CASSSGSRETQYF

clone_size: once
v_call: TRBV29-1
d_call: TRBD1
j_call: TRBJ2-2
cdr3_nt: TGCAGCGTCCTCAGGGGGACGGACACCGGGGAGCTGTTTTTT
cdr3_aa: CSVLRGTDTGELFF

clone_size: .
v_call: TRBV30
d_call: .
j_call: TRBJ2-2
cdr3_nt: TGTGCCTGGAGTGTACCTATCGAGGCCGGGGAGCTGTTTTTT
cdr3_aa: CAWSVPIEAGELFF

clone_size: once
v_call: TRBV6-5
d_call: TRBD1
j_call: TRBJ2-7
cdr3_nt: TGTGCCAGCAGTGCTCAGGGACAGGGGAAATACGAGCAGTACTTC
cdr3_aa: CASSAQGQGKYEQYF

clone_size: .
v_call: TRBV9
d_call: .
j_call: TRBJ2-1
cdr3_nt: TGTGCCAGCAGCGTAGCTGGGAATGAGCAGTTCTTC
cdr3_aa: CASSVAGNEQFF

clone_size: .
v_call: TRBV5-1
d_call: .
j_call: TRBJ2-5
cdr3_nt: TGCGCCAGCAGCTTGGCCGGAGACCTTACCCAAGAGACCCAGTACTTC
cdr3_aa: CASSLAGDLTQETQYF

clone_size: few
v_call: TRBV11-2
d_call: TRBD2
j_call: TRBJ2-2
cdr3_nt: TGTGCCAGCAGCTTGGCTAGCGGGGGGACCGGGGAGCTGTTTTTT
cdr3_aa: CASSLASGGTGELFF

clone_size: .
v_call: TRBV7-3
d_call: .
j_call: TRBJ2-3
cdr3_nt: TGTGCCAGCAGCTTAACGGGAGGCCCATCTAGCACAGATACGCAGTATTTT
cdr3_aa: CASSLTGGPSSTDTQYF

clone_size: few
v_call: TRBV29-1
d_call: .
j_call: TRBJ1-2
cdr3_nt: TGCAGCGTTGATTTTACAGGAGGACGCTATGGCTACACCTTC
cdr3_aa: CSVDFTGGRYGYTF

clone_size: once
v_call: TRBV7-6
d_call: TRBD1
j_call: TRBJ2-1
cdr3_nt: TGTGCCAGCAGCTCTCCTACAGGGGTGGTCGTCAATGAGCAGTTCTTC
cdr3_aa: CASSSPTGVVVNEQFF

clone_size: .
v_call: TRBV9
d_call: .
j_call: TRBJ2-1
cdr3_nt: TGTGCCAGCAGCAGACGGACAGGGGCCGCGGCGGGGGGGAATGAGCAGTTCTTC
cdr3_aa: CASSRRTGAAAGGNEQFF

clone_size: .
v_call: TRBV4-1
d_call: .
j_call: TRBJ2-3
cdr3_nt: TGCGCCAGCAGCCAAGTGAGGGTCACAGATACGCAGTATTTT
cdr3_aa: CASSQVRVTDTQYF

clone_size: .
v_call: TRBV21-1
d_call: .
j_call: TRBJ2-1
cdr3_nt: TGTGCCAGCAGGGGGGACAGGGTATACAATGAGCAGTTCTTC
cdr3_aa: CASRGDRVYNEQFF

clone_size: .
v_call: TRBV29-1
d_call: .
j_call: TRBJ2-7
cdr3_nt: TGCAGCGTAAACCCCTCCGGTTCCTACGAGCAGTACTTC
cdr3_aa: CSVNPSGSYEQYF

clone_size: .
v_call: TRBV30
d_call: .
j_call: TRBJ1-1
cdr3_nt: TGTGCCTGGAAGCAGAACACTGAAGCTTTCTTT
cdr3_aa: CAWKQNTEAFF

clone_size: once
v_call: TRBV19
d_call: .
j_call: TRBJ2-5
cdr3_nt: TGTGCCAGTAGTATAAGGGGGGTCGGACGGGCGGTAGAGACCCAGTACTTC
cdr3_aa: CASSIRGVGRAVETQYF

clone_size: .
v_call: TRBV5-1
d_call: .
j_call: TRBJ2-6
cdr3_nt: TGCGCCAGCGGCAGATGGGATTCCAACAACGTCCTGACTTTC
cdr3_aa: CASGRWDSNNVLTF

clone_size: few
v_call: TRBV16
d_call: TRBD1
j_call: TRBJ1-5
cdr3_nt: TGTGCCAGCAGCCAATCGGGAGACAGGGCGAATCAGCCCCAGCATTTT
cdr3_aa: CASSQSGDRANQPQHF

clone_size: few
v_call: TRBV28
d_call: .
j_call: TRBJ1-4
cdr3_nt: TGTGCCAGCAGTTTGTCGGTAGGAAAACTGTTTTTT
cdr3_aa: CASSLSVGKLFF

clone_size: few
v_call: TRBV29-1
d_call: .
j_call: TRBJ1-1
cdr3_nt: TGCAGCGTTGAAGTTGGACGTCCGAAAGCTTTCTTT
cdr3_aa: CSVEVGRPKAFF

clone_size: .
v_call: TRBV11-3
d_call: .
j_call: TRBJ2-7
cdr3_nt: TGTGCCAGCAGCACCCCTCGTGGGCTGAGAACCTACGAGCAGTACTTC
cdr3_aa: CASSTPRGLRTYEQYF

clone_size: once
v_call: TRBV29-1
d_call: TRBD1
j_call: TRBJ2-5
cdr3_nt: TGCAGCGGTATGACCGGGACAGGGTCCCAAGAGACCCAGTACTTC
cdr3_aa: CSGMTGTGSQETQYF

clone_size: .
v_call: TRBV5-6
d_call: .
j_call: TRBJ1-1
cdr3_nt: TGTGCCAGCAGCCCGTTTTTCACTGAAGCTTTCTTT
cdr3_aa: CASSPFFTEAFF

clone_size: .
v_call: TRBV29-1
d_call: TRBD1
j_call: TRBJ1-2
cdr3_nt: TGCAGCGTTGAAAGTTCGGGACAGGGAGGCTATGGCTACACCTTC
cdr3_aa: CSVESSGQGGYGYTF

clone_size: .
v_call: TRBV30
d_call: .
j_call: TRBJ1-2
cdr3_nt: TGTGCCTGGAGATTGTTTGCAGTAGACTATGGCTACACCTTC
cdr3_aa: CAWRLFAVDYGYTF

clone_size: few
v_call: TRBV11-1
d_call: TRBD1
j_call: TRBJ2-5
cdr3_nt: TGTGCCAGCAGCAGCAACAGGGGGCGCAGAGAGACCCAGTACTTC
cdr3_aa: CASSSNRGRRETQYF